The 21 T cell receptor beta chains below come from one sample, sequenced in a study of blood T cell repertoires in COVID-19 (dated by TCRdb to the early 2020s). Library prep was done by the immunoSEQ multiplex PCR assay. In its TCRdb copy, this immuneACCESS table keeps in-frame sequences only and misses some clones. Where compared with another copy, unresolved V genes explain less than half of these, and the others have no known cause. For this sample there are a few hundred thousand clones; 75% to 90% appear just once. The leading ten clones occupy about 1.1% of the sample. Sequenced material: PBMCs or T cells enriched from blood (not recorded which). The receptor set was obtained from a man aged 30 to 39 who had recovered from COVID-19.

V is TRBV12-3 or TRBV12-4 and J is TRBJ1-2; possible D gene TRBD1, 5 bases. Trimming shortened V by 5 bases and J by 3 bases, and 10 bases separated the two germline ends. The CDR3 loop spans 13 amino acids. CDR3 DNA sequence: TGTGCCAGCAGTCCGGGACTGGACTATGGCTACACCTTC. The encoded protein is CASSPGLDYGYTF.

This clone was recorded once. This rearrangement joins TRBV29-1 to TRBJ1-5; TRBD1 matches 9 bases. J gave up 5 bases and V 6 bases, and 8 bases lay outside the gene matches. The CDR3 is 14 amino acids. Germline V gene data show CDR1 as SQVTM and CDR2 as ANQGSEA. Here the CDR3 reads CSVRGQGKDQPQHF. CDR3 bases: TGCAGCGTCCGGGGACAGGGAAAAGATCAGCCCCAGCATTTT. The full variable domain, rest sourced from reference TRBV29-1 and TRBJ1-5, is SAVISQKPSRDICQRGTSLTIQCQVDSQVTMMFWYRQQPGQSLTLIATANQGSEATYESGFVIDKFPISRPNLTFSTLTVSNMSPEDSSIYLCSVRGQGKDQPQHFGDGTRLSIL.

V and J are TRBV28 and TRBJ2-7; 8 positions match TRBD1. CDR3 length equals 15 residues. With 6 bases clipped from V and 2 bases from J, the junction kept 9 bases outside the gene matches. The germline V gene has CDR1 MDHEN and CDR2 SYDVKM. For the CDR3, the DNA is TGTGCCAGCAGCAATCCGGGACAGGCCCCCTACGAGCAGTACTTC. Residues: CASSNPGQAPYEQYF.

The chain links TRBV28 to TRBJ2-7; weak D call: TRBD1 (6 bases). The CDR3 is made up of 13 amino acids. Looked up from germline, CDR1 is MDHEN and CDR2 is SYDVKM. With 5 bases removed from V and 6 bases from J, the gap between germline ends came to 14 bases. CDR3 nucleotide sequence: TGTGCCAGCAGTCTCCAGGGGATTCGCGAGCAGTACTTC. It codes for CASSLQGIREQYF.

The rearrangement joins TRBV5-4 to TRBJ2-7, with 7 bases fitting TRBD2. The length of the CDR3 is 15 residues. Germline values: CDR1 SGHNT, CDR2 YYREEE (reference sequence). With V trimmed by 4 bases and J by 2 bases, 9 bases remained unmatched. The CDR3 reads CASSEASGFTYEQYF. CDR3 sequence (DNA): TGTGCCAGCAGCGAAGCTAGCGGTTTTACCTACGAGCAGTACTTC. Supplemented by reference TRBV5-4 and TRBJ2-7, the full variable domain reads ETGVTQSPTHLIKTRGQQVTLRCSSQSGHNTVSWYQQALGQGPQFIFQYYREEENGRGNFPPRFSGLQFPNYSSELNVNALELDDSALYLCASSEASGFTYEQYFGPGTRLTVT.

The CDR3 sequence is CASSISETGGSPLHF. CDR3 coding DNA: TGTGCCAGTAGTATCTCCGAGACAGGGGGTTCACCCCTCCACTTT. This chain joins TRBV19 and TRBJ1-6, with TRBD1 identical over 9 bases. Per the germline V gene, CDR1 is LNHDA and CDR2 is SQIVND (reference sequence). Trimming removed 3 bases from V and 9 bases from J; junction bases left unmatched: 6. The CDR3 is made up of 15 amino acids.

This clone was detected a few times. The chain employs TRBV19 and TRBJ2-7; no definite D call. Between the trimmed V and J ends, which lost 5 bases and 4 bases, there was a span of 12 bases. Germline-derived CDR1 and CDR2 are LNHDA and SQIVND (reference sequence). CDR3 length: 13 residues. As DNA, the CDR3 is TGTGCCAGTAGTTCCCTCGGTTCATACGAGCAGTACTTC. Translated: CASSSLGSYEQYF. Full variable domain (missing parts from reference TRBV19 and TRBJ2-7): DGGITQSPKYLFRKEGQNVTLSCEQNLNHDAMYWYRQDPGQGLRLIYYSQIVNDFQKGDIAEGYSVSREKKESFPLTVTSAQKNPTAFYLCASSSLGSYEQYFGPGTRLTVT.

V is TRBV7-2 and J is TRBJ2-5; 10 bases agree with TRBD2. The trim removed 0 bases at V and 5 bases at J, leaving 12 bases unmatched. CDR1 is SGHTA and CDR2 is FQGNSA in the germline V gene. The CDR3 spans 18 residues. The CDR3: CASSLALQAGGPGETQYF. Written as DNA, the CDR3 is TGTGCCAGCAGCTTAGCGCTACAAGCGGGAGGGCCCGGGGAGACCCAGTACTTC.

The chain couples TRBV7-9 to TRBJ2-1; tentatively, D is TRBD1 (6 bases). CDR1 and CDR2 (germline): SEHNR, FQNEAQ (reference sequence). V lost 4 bases, J lost 2 bases, and 15 bases lay in between. The CDR3 has 16 amino acids. The CDR3, as DNA: TGTGCCAGCAGCTCAAGACAGGTTGACACCTACAATGAGCAGTTCTTC. It specifies CASSSRQVDTYNEQFF.

The rearrangement links TRBV28 to TRBJ2-1, with 12 bases that match TRBD2. After removal of 6 bases from V and 5 bases from J, the junction contained 5 bases not matched to a gene. The CDR3 spans 15 residues. Germline-derived CDR1 and CDR2 are MDHEN and SYDVKM. CDR3 in DNA: TGTGCCAGCAGCCGGACTAGCGGGATTAACAATGAGCAGTTCTTC. Amino acid sequence: CASSRTSGINNEQFF. Filled out from reference TRBV28 and TRBJ2-1, the complete variable domain reads DVKVTQSSRYLVKRTGEKVFLECVQDMDHENMFWYRQDPGLGLRLIYFSYDVKMKEKGDIPEGYSVSREKKERFSLILESASTNQTSMYLCASSRTSGINNEQFFGPGTRLTVL.

The chain combines TRBV12-5 with TRBJ2-7; 7 positions match TRBD1. The germline V gene has CDR1 LGHNT and CDR2 FRNRAP. The CDR3 extends over 11 amino acids. V lost 6 bases and J lost 11; bases outside the gene matches: 7. The DNA for the CDR3 is TGTGCTAGTGGGCGACAGGGAGAGAAGTACTTC. Residues: CASGRQGEKYF.

The gene calls are TRBV9 and TRBJ2-1; TRBD2 might be the D (6 bases). The CDR3 has 16 residues. Germline loops: CDR1 SGDLS, CDR2 YYNGEE. The V end lost 7 bases, the J end lost 5 bases, and 22 bases lay between the germline ends. CDR3 protein: CASSPLGGGGHNEQFF. The DNA of the CDR3 is TGTGCCAGCTCCCCGCTCGGGGGTGGCGGGCACAATGAGCAGTTCTTC.

The chain combines TRBV18 with TRBJ2-2, with 7 bases aligning to TRBD1. This CDR3 is 16 amino acids long. V shed 5 bases, J shed 1 base, and the junction held 7 bases outside the gene matches. Looked up from germline, CDR1 is KGHSH and CDR2 is LQKENI. CDR3 nucleotide sequence: TGTGCCAGCTCATCGAAACAGGGGCAGAACACCGGGGAGCTGTTTTTT. Protein product: CASSSKQGQNTGELFF.

The genes are TRBV5-5 and TRBJ2-2; maybe TRBD2 (6 bases). Deletions cut 1 base from V and 1 base from J, with 11 bases between. CDR3 length: 16 residues. The germline V gene encodes CDR1 SGHKS and CDR2 YYEKEE (reference sequence). CDR3 nucleotides: TGTGCCAGCAGCTTGATAGTGGGAGGGAACACCGGGGAGCTGTTTTTT. Translating gives CASSLIVGGNTGELFF.

The chain joins TRBV9 to TRBJ1-1, with D unclear. The CDR3 contains 14 residues. CDR1 is SGDLS, CDR2 YYNGEE, per germline. V was shortened by 4 bases and J by 2 bases, with 12 bases between the two germline ends. CDR3 nucleotides: TGTGCCAGCAGCTTACAGAGATCAAACACTGAAGCTTTCTTT. Translating gives CASSLQRSNTEAFF.

The rearrangement joins TRBV5-4 to TRBJ1-4, with 7 nucleotides matching TRBD1. Trimming at V came to 4 bases and at J to 8 bases, leaving 11 bases not matched to a gene. This CDR3 comprises 15 residues. The V gene's germline CDR1 is SGHNT and CDR2 YYREEE (reference sequence). DNA for the CDR3: TGTGCCAGCAGCCCTGCAGAGGGGGCGAAGGAAAAACTGTTTTTT. As protein: CASSPAEGAKEKLFF.

The V call is TRBV14, the J call TRBJ2-5; 11 bases match TRBD2. V shed 0 bases and J 8 bases; nucleotides not matched to a gene: 2. The germline gives CDR1 SGHDN, CDR2 FVKESK. This CDR3 has 14 amino acids. CDR3 bases: TGTGCCAGCAGCCAAGATACTAGCGGGAGAACCCAGTACTTC. Translation: CASSQDTSGRTQYF.

The chain links TRBV6-5 to TRBJ2-2, with D possibly TRBD1 on 5 matching bases. V lost 4 bases to trimming and J lost 6 bases, with 12 bases between them. Per the germline V gene, CDR1 is MNHEY and CDR2 is SVGAGI. The CDR3 has 14 amino acids. CDR3 nucleotide sequence: TGTGCCAGCAGTTTATTACAGGTCCCCGGGGAGCTGTTTTTT. Protein sequence: CASSLLQVPGELFF.

This chain connects TRBV5-1 to TRBJ2-1; 7 bases are shared with TRBD2. V shed 0 bases, J shed 7 bases, and the junction held 10 bases outside the gene matches. Germline CDR1 reads SGHRS; CDR2 reads YFSETQ. CDR3 length: 16 amino acids. CDR3 residues: CASSLARGDYYNEQFF. The CDR3, as DNA: TGCGCCAGCAGCTTGGCCCGGGGGGACTACTATAATGAGCAGTTCTTC.

This rearrangement joins TRBV3-1 (or the pseudogene TRBV3-2) to TRBJ2-3, with D possibly being TRBD2 (5 bases). With 2 bases removed from V and 4 bases from J, the gap between germline ends came to 10 bases. Germline CDR1 LGHDT, CDR2 YNNKEL (reference sequence). This CDR3 is 14 amino acids long. CDR3 coding DNA: TGTGCCAGCAGCCAATATTACGGGGCAGATACGCAGTATTTT. It yields the protein CASSQYYGADTQYF.

Comments on this clone: The same CDR3 also results from other DNA sequences found in this sample. The rearrangement links TRBV15 to TRBJ2-6, with D hard to call. The germline V and J ends were trimmed by 0 bases and 1 base, with 4 bases remaining between them. The CDR3 runs 15 residues. Germline V lookup: CDR1 LNHNV, CDR2 YYDKDF (reference sequence). The CDR3 reads CATSRDLSGANVLTF. The CDR3 DNA follows: TGTGCCACCAGCAGAGATTTATCTGGGGCCAACGTCCTGACTTTC.